This T cell receptor beta chain derives from a study of beta chain features in type 1 diabetes. Expressed TCRB transcripts were sequenced because the entire RNA isolate underwent reverse transcription. Method: immunoSEQ multiplex PCR; TCRdb's copy keeps in-frame clones and lacks some. The data show under 250,000 clones, about a tenth seen once. Points from the study as a whole: In patients and controls equally, PCR might favor templates that are shorter.

The CDR3 runs to 13 residues. The V end was cut by 1 base, the J end by 5 bases, with 6 bases between. The germline CDR1 and CDR2 sequences are SGHVS and FNYEAQ. With regard to this clone: Its matching antigen is unknown.

The sequenced sample consisted of central memory CD4+ T cells from blood. The chain links TRBV7-6 to TRBJ2-1; weak D call: TRBD2 (5 bases). This receptor was taken from a man younger than 35 in good health. This chain's CDR3 is CASSLDGNNEQFF. In DNA form, the CDR3 reads TGTGCCAGCAGCTTAGACGGGAACAATGAGCAGTTCTTC.